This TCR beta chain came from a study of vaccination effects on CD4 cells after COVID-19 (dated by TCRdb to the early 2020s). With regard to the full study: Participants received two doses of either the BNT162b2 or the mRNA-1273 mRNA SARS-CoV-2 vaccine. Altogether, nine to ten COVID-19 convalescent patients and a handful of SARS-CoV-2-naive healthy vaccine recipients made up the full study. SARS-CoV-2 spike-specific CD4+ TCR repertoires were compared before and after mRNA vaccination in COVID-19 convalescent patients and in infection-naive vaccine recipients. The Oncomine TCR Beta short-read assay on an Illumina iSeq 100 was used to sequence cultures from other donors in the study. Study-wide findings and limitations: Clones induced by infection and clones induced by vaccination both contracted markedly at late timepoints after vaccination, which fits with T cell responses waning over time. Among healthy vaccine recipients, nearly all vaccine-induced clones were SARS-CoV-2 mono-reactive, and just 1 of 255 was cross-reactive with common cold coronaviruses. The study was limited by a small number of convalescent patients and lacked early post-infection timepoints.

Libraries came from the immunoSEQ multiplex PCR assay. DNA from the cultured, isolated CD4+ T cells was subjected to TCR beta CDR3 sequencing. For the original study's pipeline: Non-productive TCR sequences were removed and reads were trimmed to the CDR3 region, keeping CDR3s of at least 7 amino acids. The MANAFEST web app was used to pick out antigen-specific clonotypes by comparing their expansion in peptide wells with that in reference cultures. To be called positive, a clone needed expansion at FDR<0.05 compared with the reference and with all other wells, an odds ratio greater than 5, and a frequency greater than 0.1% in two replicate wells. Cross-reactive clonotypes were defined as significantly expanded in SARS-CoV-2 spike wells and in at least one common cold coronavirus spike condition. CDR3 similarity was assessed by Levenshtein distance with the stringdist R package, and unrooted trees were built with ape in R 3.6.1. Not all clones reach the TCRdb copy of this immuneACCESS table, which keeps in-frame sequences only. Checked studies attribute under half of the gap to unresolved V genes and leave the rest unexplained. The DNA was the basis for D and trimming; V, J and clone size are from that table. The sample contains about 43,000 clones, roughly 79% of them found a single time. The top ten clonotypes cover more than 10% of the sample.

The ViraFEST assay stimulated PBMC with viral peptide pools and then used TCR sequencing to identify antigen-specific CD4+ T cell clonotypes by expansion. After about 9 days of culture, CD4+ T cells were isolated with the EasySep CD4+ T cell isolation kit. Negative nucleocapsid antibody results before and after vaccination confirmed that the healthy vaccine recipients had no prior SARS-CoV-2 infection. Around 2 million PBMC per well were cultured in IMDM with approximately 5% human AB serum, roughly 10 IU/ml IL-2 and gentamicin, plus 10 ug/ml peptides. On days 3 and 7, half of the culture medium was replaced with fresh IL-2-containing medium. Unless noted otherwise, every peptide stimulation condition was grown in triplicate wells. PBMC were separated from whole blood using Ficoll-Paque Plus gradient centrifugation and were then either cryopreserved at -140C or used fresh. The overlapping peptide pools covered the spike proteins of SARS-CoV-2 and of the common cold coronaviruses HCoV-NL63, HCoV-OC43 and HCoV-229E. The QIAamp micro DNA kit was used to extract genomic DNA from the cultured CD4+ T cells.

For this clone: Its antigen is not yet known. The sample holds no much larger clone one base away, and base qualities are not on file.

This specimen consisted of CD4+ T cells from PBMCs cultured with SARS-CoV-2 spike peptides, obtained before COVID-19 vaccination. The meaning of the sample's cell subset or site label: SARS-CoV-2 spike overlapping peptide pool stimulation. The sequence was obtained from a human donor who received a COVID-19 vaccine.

Read as DNA, the sequence is TGCGCCAGCAGCCAGTACCGGGACAGGGGCTACAACACCATATATTTT. This translates into CASSQYRDRGYNTIYF. The V and J segments used are TRBV4-1 and TRBJ1-3, with 10 central nucleotides matching TRBD1. The CDR3 goes from the cysteine to the phenylalanine over 16 residues. Of all the DNA, just the CDR3 is kept, 48 bases in frame from base 1. V is pruned by 3 bases and J by 7 bases, leaving 9 bases of the junction without a gene match. CDR1 and CDR2 are drawn from the germline V gene: MGHRA, YSYEKL.